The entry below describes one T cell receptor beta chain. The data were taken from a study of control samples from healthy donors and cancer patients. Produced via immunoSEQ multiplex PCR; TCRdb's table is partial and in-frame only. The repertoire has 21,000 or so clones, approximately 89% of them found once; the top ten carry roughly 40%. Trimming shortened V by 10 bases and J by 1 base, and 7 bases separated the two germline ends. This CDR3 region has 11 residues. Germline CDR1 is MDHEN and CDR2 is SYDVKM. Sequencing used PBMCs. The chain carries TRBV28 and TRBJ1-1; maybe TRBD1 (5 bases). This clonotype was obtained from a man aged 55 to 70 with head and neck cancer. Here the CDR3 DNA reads TGTGCCATCAGGGCGAACACTGAAGCTTTCTTT. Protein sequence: CAIRANTEAFF. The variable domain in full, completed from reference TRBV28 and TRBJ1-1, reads DVKVTQSSRYLVKRTGEKVFLECVQDMDHENMFWYRQDPGLGLRLIYFSYDVKMKEKGDIPEGYSVSREKKERFSLILESASTNQTSMYLCAIRANTEAFFGQGTRLTVV.